These 26 T cell receptor beta chains share one sample of origin, sequenced in a study of cytomegalovirus exposure and HLA in healthy donors. 13 Jbeta primers and 60 Vbeta primers were used for the PCR. The data were produced by immunoSEQ multiplex PCR, yet TCRdb's version contains in-frame clones alone and is incomplete. This sample carries approximately 140,000 clones, around 90% of them seen once, and the ten largest clones take roughly 0.5%. What was sequenced was PBMCs. These receptors were obtained from a woman in her thirties or forties in good health and CMV-seronegative.

The V gene is TRBV19, the J gene TRBJ2-3, with TRBD2 as a possible D gene (6 bases). This CDR3 spans 13 amino acids. V lost 8 bases and J 4 bases, leaving 13 bases between the germline ends. Germline V gene sequence: CDR1 LNHDA, CDR2 SQIVND (reference sequence). CDR3 sequence: CASRTLASDTQYF. For the CDR3, the DNA is TGTGCCAGTCGAACCCTAGCGTCAGATACGCAGTATTTT.

This chain uses TRBV6-1 with TRBJ1-3; D ambiguous. The CDR3 runs 15 residues. The germline V and J ends were trimmed by 1 base and 0 bases, with 7 bases remaining between them. Germline V gene sequence: CDR1 MNHNS, CDR2 SASEGT. CDR3 loop: CASSEDRLSGNTIYF. The CDR3 bases are TGTGCCAGCAGTGAAGACCGACTCTCTGGAAACACCATATATTTT.

The chain employs TRBV5-5 and TRBJ2-1; 7 bases map to TRBD2. Germline V gene data show CDR1 as SGHKS and CDR2 as YYEKEE (reference sequence). V shed 4 bases and J 12 bases; nucleotides not matched to a gene: 10. The length of the CDR3 is 13 residues. The CDR3 loop reads CASSATSYFVQFF. The CDR3 DNA reads as TGTGCCAGCAGCGCGACTAGCTACTTCGTGCAGTTCTTC.

In this sample, this clone turned up once. The chain joins TRBV7-9 to TRBJ1-2; D ambiguous. The CDR3 loop spans 15 amino acids. The germline V and J ends were trimmed by 4 bases and 3 bases, with 15 bases remaining between them. CDR1 and CDR2 (germline): SEHNR, FQNEAQ (reference sequence). CDR3 bases: TGTGCCAGCAGCTCGCAAGGGCGGACTGACTATGGCTACACCTTC. Protein product: CASSSQGRTDYGYTF.

V and J are TRBV14 and TRBJ1-6, with 7 bases lining up with TRBD1. The CDR3 is made up of 16 amino acids. V dropped 4 bases and J dropped 10; count of bases not matched to a gene: 13. Germline V lookup: CDR1 SGHDN, CDR2 FVKESK. The CDR3 loop reads CASSRTGRGPSSPLHF. The CDR3 DNA follows: TGTGCCAGCAGCCGAACCGGGAGGGGGCCATCGTCACCCCTCCACTTT.

This chain links TRBV29-1 with TRBJ1-2, with 12 bases matching TRBD1. The germline V gene has CDR1 SQVTM and CDR2 ANQGSEA. The CDR3 runs to 14 residues. The CDR3 sequence: CRAGTGGLIDGYTF. Written as DNA, the CDR3 is TGCAGGGCCGGGACAGGGGGCCTTATAGATGGCTACACCTTC.

The chain employs TRBV7-8 and TRBJ2-5; 10 bases agree with TRBD1. The CDR3 covers 16 residues. Germline CDR1 SGHVS, CDR2 FQNEAQ. The trim removed 3 bases at V and 7 bases at J, leaving 11 bases unmatched. The CDR3 coding sequence is TGTGCCAGCAGCTTCGCCCGGGACAGGGGTTTGGGGACCCAGTACTTC. Protein sequence: CASSFARDRGLGTQYF.

J is TRBJ2-7 and V is TRBV7-6; TRBD1 agrees at 9 bases. J was trimmed by 0 bases and V by 4 bases; bases with no gene match: 4. CDR3 length: 15 residues. CDR1 is SGHVS, CDR2 FNYEAQ, per germline. The CDR3 DNA follows: TGTGCCAGCAGCTCCCGGACAGGGGCCTCCTACGAGCAGTACTTC. It codes for CASSSRTGASYEQYF.

The chain carries TRBV9 and TRBJ2-1, with 10 bases matching TRBD2. Trimming cost V 5 bases and J 5 bases; bases outside gene matches: 7. The CDR3 runs to 15 residues. Germline-derived CDR1 and CDR2 are SGDLS and YYNGEE. Here the CDR3 reads CASSTGLANNNEQFF. CDR3 nucleotide sequence: TGTGCCAGCAGTACGGGACTAGCGAATAACAATGAGCAGTTCTTC.

This clone was seen once. The chain joins TRBV30 to TRBJ2-1; D not certain. V was pared by 3 bases and J by 7 bases, with 4 bases between. The CDR3 is made up of 10 amino acids. Germline V CDR1 and CDR2: GTSNPN, SVGIG (reference sequence). CDR3 sequence: CAWSSNEQFF. CDR3 DNA sequence: TGTGCCTGGAGCAGTAATGAGCAGTTCTTC.

The chain joins TRBV5-8 to TRBJ1-2; perhaps TRBD1 as D (6 bases). The CDR3 covers 12 residues. V lost 2 bases, J lost 11 bases, and 13 bases lay in between. Germline loops: CDR1 SGHTS, CDR2 YDEGEE. The CDR3 is CASSFFEGGYTF. As DNA, the CDR3 is TGTGCCAGCAGCTTTTTTGAAGGGGGATACACCTTC.

This sequence joins TRBV28 and TRBJ2-3; perhaps TRBD2 as D (6 bases). CDR3 size: 11 residues. From germline, CDR1 is MDHEN and CDR2 SYDVKM. V was shortened by 3 bases and J by 11 bases, with 9 bases between the two germline ends. In DNA form, the CDR3 reads TGTGCCAGCAGTTTGGAGGGGCGGCAGTATTTT. It yields the protein CASSLEGRQYF.

The CDR3: CASSFLGTADNEQFF. The CDR3 DNA reads as TGCGCCAGCAGCTTCCTCGGGACAGCTGACAATGAGCAGTTCTTC. The chain employs TRBV5-1 and TRBJ2-1; the match to TRBD1 covers 7 bases. J was trimmed by 5 bases and V by 2 bases; bases with no gene match: 7. Per the germline V gene, CDR1 is SGHRS and CDR2 is YFSETQ. This CDR3 has 15 residues.

This rearrangement joins TRBV5-1 to TRBJ2-7; TRBD2 might be the D (8 bases). This CDR3 is 15 amino acids long. Looked up from germline, CDR1 is SGHRS and CDR2 is YFSETQ. V gave up 2 bases and J gave up 3 bases, with 15 bases separating them. CDR3 loop: CASSFIAGQIYEQYF. The CDR3 nucleotides are TGCGCCAGCAGCTTCATAGCGGGACAGATCTACGAGCAGTACTTC.

The rearrangement joins TRBV21-1 to TRBJ1-1; the table's D call, TRBD1, has no DNA check behind it. TRBV21-1 is listed as a pseudogene. This CDR3 contains 18 residues. CDR3 sequence (DNA): TGTGCCAGCAGACCATGGGACATTACGGGTCAAATGAACACTGAAGCTTTCTTT. It codes for CASRPWDITGQMNTEAFF.

CDR3 nucleotides: TGTGCCAGCAAGCCGACGGGAGATACGCAGTATTTT. Amino acid sequence: CASKPTGDTQYF. The chain is built from TRBV6-6 and TRBJ2-3; D ambiguous. The CDR3 totals 12 residues. Germline V gene sequence: CDR1 MNHNY, CDR2 SVGAGI (reference sequence). V was shortened by 7 bases and J by 5 bases, with 10 bases between the two germline ends.

The V call is TRBV7-9, the J call TRBJ2-7; 12 nucleotides line up with TRBD2. This CDR3 has 15 amino acids. Trimming cost V 5 bases and J 5 bases; bases outside gene matches: 7. Germline loops: CDR1 SEHNR, CDR2 FQNEAQ (reference sequence). In DNA, the CDR3 is TGTGCCAGCAGCCTTGGACTAGCGGGGCCCGACGAGCAGTACTTC. Encoded protein: CASSLGLAGPDEQYF.

About this clone itself: Sequence at one end of the junction differs from germline and may be a read error. The chain employs TRBV7-9 and TRBJ1-1, with D unclear. Germline V gene data show CDR1 as SEHNR and CDR2 as FQNEAQ (reference sequence). The CDR3 has 14 amino acids. The DNA for the CDR3 is TGTTCCAGCAGCCCCACCCGGGAGAACACTGAAGCTTTCTTT. Translating gives CSSSPTRENTEAFF.

The count of this clone is one. J is TRBJ1-1 and V is TRBV5-1; TRBD1 aligns across 7 bases. V trimming: 3 bases; J trimming: 7 bases; junction bases outside the gene matches: 6. Germline assignment: CDR1 SGHRS and CDR2 YFSETQ. The CDR3 has 13 amino acids. CDR3 in DNA: TGCGCCAGCAGCTCTCAGGGGGGTGGTGAAGCTTTCTTT. Its translation: CASSSQGGGEAFF.

This chain connects TRBV28 to TRBJ1-2; 8 bases match TRBD1. V trimming: 4 bases; J trimming: 1 base; junction bases outside the gene matches: 5. Germline CDR1 MDHEN, CDR2 SYDVKM. CDR3 length equals 15 residues. In DNA, the CDR3 is TGTGCCAGCAGTTCTGGGACAGGCGTTAACTATGGCTACACCTTC. The encoded protein is CASSSGTGVNYGYTF.

The chain's CDR3 is CAWRGRGHPYEQYF. DNA of the CDR3: TGTGCCTGGAGGGGCAGGGGGCACCCCTACGAGCAGTACTTC. V usage is TRBV30 and J usage is TRBJ2-7; 8 nucleotides line up with TRBD1. Unmatched junction bases numbered 6, after V lost 3 bases and J lost 2 bases. The CDR3 spans 14 residues. From germline, CDR1 is GTSNPN and CDR2 SVGIG (reference sequence).

This rearrangement joins TRBV28 to TRBJ2-7, with D possibly TRBD1 on 6 matching bases. CDR1 is MDHEN and CDR2 is SYDVKM in the germline V gene. Between the trimmed V and J ends, which lost 8 bases and 0 bases, there was a span of 17 bases. The CDR3 runs 15 residues. The CDR3 is CASPPLGASSYEQYF. CDR3 DNA sequence: TGTGCCAGCCCACCCTTGGGGGCAAGCTCCTACGAGCAGTACTTC.

The V gene is TRBV18, the J gene TRBJ1-1, with a possible D match to TRBD1 (5 bases). Germline V gene lookup returns CDR1 KGHSH and CDR2 LQKENI. The CDR3 covers 13 residues. Trimming took off 0 bases at V and 5 bases at J, with 7 bases between the two ends. As DNA, the CDR3 is TGTGCCAGCTCACCACCGGGACTGACTGAAGCTTTCTTT. Protein sequence: CASSPPGLTEAFF. Filled out from reference TRBV18 and TRBJ1-1, the complete variable domain reads NAGVMQNPRHLVRRRGQEARLRCSPMKGHSHVYWYRQLPEEGLKFMVYLQKENIIDESGMPKERFSAEFPKEGPSILRIQQVVRGDSAAYFCASSPPGLTEAFFGQGTRLTVV.

This clone was counted once. The chain employs TRBV10-3 and TRBJ2-5, with D perhaps TRBD1 or TRBD2 (9 bases each). CDR3 size: 19 residues. The germline gives CDR1 ENHRY, CDR2 SYGVKD. Trimming shortened V by 0 bases and J by 7 bases, and 27 bases separated the two germline ends. As DNA, the CDR3 is TGTGCCATCAGTGAGTCTGGGACAGGGAGGACTAGCGAATTTGGGACCCAGTACTTC. Translation gives CAISESGTGRTSEFGTQYF.

V usage is TRBV5-1 and J usage is TRBJ2-7; tentative D call: TRBD2 (6 bases). V lost 0 bases to trimming and J lost 5 bases, with 12 bases between them. From germline, CDR1 is SGHRS and CDR2 YFSETQ. This CDR3 comprises 14 residues. The CDR3 DNA is TGCGCCAGCAGCTTGGGGGGGACTCGGGACGAGCAGTACTTC. Amino acids: CASSLGGTRDEQYF. Combining the CDR3 with reference TRBV5-1 and TRBJ2-7 gives the whole variable domain KAGVTQTPRYLIKTRGQQVTLSCSPISGHRSVSWYQQTPGQGLQFLFEYFSETQRNKGNFPGRFSGRQFSNSRSEMNVSTLELGDSALYLCASSLGGTRDEQYFGPGTRLTVT.

This sequence joins TRBV2 and TRBJ2-3, with TRBD2 as a possible D gene (6 bases). The V gene lost 3 bases and the J gene lost 3 bases, with 16 bases spanning the gap. CDR3 length: 16 amino acids. The V gene's germline CDR1 is SNHLY and CDR2 FYNNEI. CDR3 nucleotides: TGTGCCAGCAGTGAGGTGACTAGGAAAACTACAGATACGCAGTATTTT. Its protein is CASSEVTRKTTDTQYF.